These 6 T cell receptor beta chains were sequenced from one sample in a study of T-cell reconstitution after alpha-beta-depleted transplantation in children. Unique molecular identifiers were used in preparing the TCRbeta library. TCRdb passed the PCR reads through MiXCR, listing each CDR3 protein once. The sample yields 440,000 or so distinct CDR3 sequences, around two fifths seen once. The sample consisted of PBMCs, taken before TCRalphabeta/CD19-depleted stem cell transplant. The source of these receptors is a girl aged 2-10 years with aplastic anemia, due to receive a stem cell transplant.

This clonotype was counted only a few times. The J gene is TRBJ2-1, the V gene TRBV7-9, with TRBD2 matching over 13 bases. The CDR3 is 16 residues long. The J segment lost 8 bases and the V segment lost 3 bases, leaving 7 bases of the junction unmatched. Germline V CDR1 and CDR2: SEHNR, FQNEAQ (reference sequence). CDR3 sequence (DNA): TGTGCCAGCAGCTTCCCGGGACTAGCGGGAAAAGATGAGCAGTTCTTC. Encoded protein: CASSFPGLAGKDEQFF.

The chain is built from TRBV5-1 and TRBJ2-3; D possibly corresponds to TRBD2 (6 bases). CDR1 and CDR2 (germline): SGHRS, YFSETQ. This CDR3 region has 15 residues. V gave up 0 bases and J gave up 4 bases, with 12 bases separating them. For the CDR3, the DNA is TGCGCCAGCAGCTTGGAGGCGGGACTCTCAGATACGCAGTATTTT. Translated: CASSLEAGLSDTQYF.

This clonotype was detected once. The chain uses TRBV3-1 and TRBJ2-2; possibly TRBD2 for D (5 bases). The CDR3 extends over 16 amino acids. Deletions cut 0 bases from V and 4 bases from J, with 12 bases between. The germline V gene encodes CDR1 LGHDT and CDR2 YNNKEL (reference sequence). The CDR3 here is CASSQEFGVATGELFF. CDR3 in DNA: TGTGCCAGCAGCCAAGAATTCGGGGTGGCCACCGGGGAGCTGTTTTTT.

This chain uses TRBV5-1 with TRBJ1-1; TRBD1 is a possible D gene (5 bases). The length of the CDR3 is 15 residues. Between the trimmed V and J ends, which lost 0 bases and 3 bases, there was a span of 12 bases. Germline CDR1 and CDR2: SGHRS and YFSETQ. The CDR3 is CASSLAGTEYTEAFF. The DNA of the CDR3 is TGCGCCAGCAGCTTGGCCGGGACGGAATACACTGAAGCTTTCTTT. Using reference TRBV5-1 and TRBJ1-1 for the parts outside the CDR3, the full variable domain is KAGVTQTPRYLIKTRGQQVTLSCSPISGHRSVSWYQQTPGQGLQFLFEYFSETQRNKGNFPGRFSGRQFSNSRSEMNVSTLELGDSALYLCASSLAGTEYTEAFFGQGTRLTVV.

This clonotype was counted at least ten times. CDR3 sequence: CASSLGQGSQPQHF. The CDR3 DNA is TGTGCCAGCAGCCTGGGACAGGGTAGTCAGCCCCAGCATTTT. The chain carries TRBV7-8 and TRBJ1-5; 9 nucleotides align to TRBD1. Germline V gives CDR1 SGHVS, CDR2 FQNEAQ. Trimming cost V 5 bases and J 6 bases; bases outside gene matches: 5. This CDR3 contains 14 residues. The complete variable domain, with remaining parts taken from reference TRBV7-8 and TRBJ1-5, reads GAGVSQSPRYKVAKRGQDVALRCDPISGHVSLFWYQQALGQGPEFLTYFQNEAQLDKSGLPSDRFFAERPEGSVSTLKIQRTQQEDSAVYLCASSLGQGSQPQHFGDGTRLSIL.

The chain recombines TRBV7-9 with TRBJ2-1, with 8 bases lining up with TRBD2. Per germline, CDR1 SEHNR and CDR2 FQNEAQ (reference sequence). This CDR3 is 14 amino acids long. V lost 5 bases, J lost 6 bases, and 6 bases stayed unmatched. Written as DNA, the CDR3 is TGTGCCAGCAGCGCGGGAGGACCTTTCAATGAGCAGTTCTTC. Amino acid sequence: CASSAGGPFNEQFF.